The clone carrying this T cell receptor (beta chain) was counted ten times or more. This record comes from a study of blood T cells in healthy people across ages. The germline V and J ends were trimmed by 4 bases and 6 bases, with 18 bases remaining between them. Germline V gene sequence: CDR1 SGHTA, CDR2 FQGNSA. This CDR3 contains 15 residues. For the second PCR, which ran for roughly 6 to 12 cycles, a sample-barcoded 5' primer and a J-beta primer mix were used. TCRdb redid the calling of the 5' RACE reads with MiXCR, one entry per CDR3 protein. Found here are 800,000 to 950,000 distinct CDR3 sequences, 36% of them singletons; the top ten hold 10% to 15%.

Sequenced: blood. The TCR was taken from a man in his late teens or twenties in good health. The chain employs TRBV7-2 and TRBJ1-2; unclear D gene. The CDR3 protein is CASSSSSRGRNGYTF. Here the CDR3 DNA reads TGTGCCAGCAGCTCCTCCTCACGAGGGAGGAATGGCTACACCTTC.